These T cell receptor beta chains were read from a single sample in a study of OX40 agonist ivuxolimab in advanced cancers. Profiling relied on immunoSEQ multiplex PCR, and the TCRdb table lists in-frame clones only, not all of them. Altogether about 15,000 clones are present, just over 70% being singletons, with the ten largest covering roughly 36%. Here the sequenced sample was CD4+ or CD8+ T cells sorted from blood, taken in a trial of the OX40 agonist ivuxolimab. All receptors come from an adult with an advanced solid tumor such as melanoma, head and neck, liver or kidney cancer. Each CDR3 is given with its conserved first and last residue. The order of the fields is J gene, V gene, D gene, clone size, CDR3 DNA, CDR3 protein. A D gene is named only where the DNA matches it firmly. Part of the rows lack a size; the others show once, few, many or a class for expanded clones.

>TRBJ1-2|TRBV19|TRBD1|.
TGTGCCAGTAGACCGACAGGGAACCATGGCTACACCTTC
CASRPTGNHGYTF
>TRBJ2-5|TRBV4-1|TRBD2|.
TGCGCCAGCAGCCAGATGTCTAGCGGGAGCCCATCCCAAGAGACCCAGTACTTC
CASSQMSSGSPSQETQYF
>TRBJ2-7|TRBV7-9|TRBD2|.
TGTGCCAGCAGCCAGGGGGTCGCGGGAGGGACTGCCTACGAGCAGTACTTC
CASSQGVAGGTAYEQYF
>TRBJ2-1|TRBV6-5|.|.
TGTGCCAGCAGTTACTCCAGGGGAGAATACAATGAGCAGTTCTTC
CASSYSRGEYNEQFF
>TRBJ1-1|TRBV28|.|.
TGTGCCAGCAGTTGGGGCGGGATCGACCCTGACACTGAAGCTTTCTTT
CASSWGGIDPDTEAFF
>TRBJ2-7|TRBV19|.|.
TGTGCCAGTAGTATAGACGCGGGACCCAGGATGGAGCAGTACTTC
CASSIDAGPRMEQYF
>TRBJ2-1|TRBV11-3|.|many
TGTGCCAGCAGCTTAGTCGGGGACGGTCCCTACAATGAGCAGTTCTTC
CASSLVGDGPYNEQFF
>TRBJ2-7|TRBV11-2|TRBD2|.
TGTGCCAGCAGCTTAGATCAGGAAGCGGGAGGCCCCGTAGAGGGAGAGCAGTACTTC
CASSLDQEAGGPVEGEQYF
>TRBJ1-2|TRBV7-8|.|.
TGTGCCAGCAGCTTACAGGACAGATATGGCTACACCTTC
CASSLQDRYGYTF
>TRBJ2-6|TRBV30|TRBD1|.
TGTGCCTGGACCCAGGGGGCCGGGGCCAACGTCCTGACTTTC
CAWTQGAGANVLTF
>TRBJ2-1|TRBV27|.|.
TGTGCCAGCAACGGGGGGCCGGGCCTCCTAGATGAGCAGTTCTTC
CASNGGPGLLDEQFF
>TRBJ1-3|TRBV30|.|.
TGTGCCTGGACCAAACTTGGGCTCCAAGGAAACACCATATATTTT
CAWTKLGLQGNTIYF
>TRBJ2-1|TRBV4-2|TRBD2|few
TGTGCCAGCAGCCAAACACTAGCGGGAGACAATGAGCAGTTCTTC
CASSQTLAGDNEQFF
>TRBJ2-7|TRBV7-8|TRBD1|few
TGTGCCAGCAGCTTAAGCCGGACAGGGGGAGTTGAGCAGTACTTC
CASSLSRTGGVEQYF
>TRBJ1-2|TRBV5-1|TRBD1|.
TGCGCCAGCAGTCCGGGACAGGGAGTCTATGGCTACACCTTC
CASSPGQGVYGYTF
>TRBJ2-7|TRBV30|TRBD2|.
TGTGCCTGGGCACTAGCGGGAGGGGACGAGCAGTACTTC
CAWALAGGDEQYF
>TRBJ1-1|TRBV5-4|.|.
TGTGCCAGCAGCTTCGGCAACCTGGAAGCTTTCTTT
CASSFGNLEAFF
>TRBJ2-1|TRBV29-1|TRBD2|few
TGCAGCGTTGAAGGGATTGGCACTAGCGGCTCCTACAATGAGCAGTTCTTC
CSVEGIGTSGSYNEQFF